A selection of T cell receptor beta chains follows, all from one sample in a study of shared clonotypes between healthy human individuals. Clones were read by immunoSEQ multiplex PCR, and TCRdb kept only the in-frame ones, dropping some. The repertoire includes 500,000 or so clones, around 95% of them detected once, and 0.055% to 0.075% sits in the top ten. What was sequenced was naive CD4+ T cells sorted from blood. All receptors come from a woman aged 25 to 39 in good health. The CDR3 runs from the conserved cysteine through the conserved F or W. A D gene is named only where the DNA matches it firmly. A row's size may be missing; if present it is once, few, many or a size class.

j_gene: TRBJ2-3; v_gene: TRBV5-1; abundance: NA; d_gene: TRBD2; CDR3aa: CASKTTSGGTDTQYF; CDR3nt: TGCGCCAGCAAAACTACTAGCGGAGGTACAGATACGCAGTATTTT
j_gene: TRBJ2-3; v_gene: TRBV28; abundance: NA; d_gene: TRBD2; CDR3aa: CASILAGADTQYF; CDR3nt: TGTGCCAGCATATTAGCGGGAGCAGATACGCAGTATTTT
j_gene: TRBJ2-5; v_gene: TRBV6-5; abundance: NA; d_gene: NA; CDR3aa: CASSYSGQQETQYF; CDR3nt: TGTGCCAGCAGTTACTCGGGGCAGCAAGAGACCCAGTACTTC
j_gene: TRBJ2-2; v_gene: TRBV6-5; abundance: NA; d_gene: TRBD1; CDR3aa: CASSRDRDTGELFF; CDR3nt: TGTGCCAGCAGCCGGGACAGAGACACCGGGGAGCTGTTTTTT
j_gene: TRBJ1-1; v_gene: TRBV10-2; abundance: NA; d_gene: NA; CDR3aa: CASRNLGGGTEAFF; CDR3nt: TGCGCCAGCAGAAACCTCGGAGGAGGCACTGAAGCTTTCTTT
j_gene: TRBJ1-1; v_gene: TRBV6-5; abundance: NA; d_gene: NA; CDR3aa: CASSYSSMNTEAFF; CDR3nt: TGTGCCAGCAGTTACTCGAGTATGAACACTGAAGCTTTCTTT
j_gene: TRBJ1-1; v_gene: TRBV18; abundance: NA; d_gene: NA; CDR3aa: CASSRRDTEAFF; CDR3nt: TGTGCCAGCTCAAGGAGAGACACTGAAGCTTTCTTT
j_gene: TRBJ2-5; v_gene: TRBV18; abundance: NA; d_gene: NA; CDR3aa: CASSTKETQYF; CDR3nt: TGTGCCAGCTCAACCAAAGAGACCCAGTACTTC
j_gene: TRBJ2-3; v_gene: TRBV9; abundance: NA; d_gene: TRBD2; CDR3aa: CASSVRREAPDTQYF; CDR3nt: TGTGCCAGCAGCGTTAGGCGGGAGGCTCCAGATACGCAGTATTTT
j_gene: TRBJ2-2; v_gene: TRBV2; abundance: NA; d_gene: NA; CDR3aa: CASSELGVDGELFF; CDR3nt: TGTGCCAGCAGTGAATTGGGGGTTGACGGGGAGCTGTTTTTT
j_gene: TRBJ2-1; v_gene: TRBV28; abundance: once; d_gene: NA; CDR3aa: CASRPGQPGGIEQFF; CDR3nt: TGTGCCAGCAGGCCGGGACAGCCCGGGGGGATTGAGCAGTTCTTC
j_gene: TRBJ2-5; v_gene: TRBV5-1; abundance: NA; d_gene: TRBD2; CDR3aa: CASREGLAGGRYETQYF; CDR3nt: TGCGCCAGCAGAGAGGGACTAGCGGGAGGGCGGTATGAGACCCAGTACTTC
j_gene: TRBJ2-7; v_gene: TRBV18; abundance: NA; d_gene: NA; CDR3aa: CASSPPVGLEQYF; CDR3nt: TGTGCCAGCTCACCTCCGGTAGGGCTCGAGCAGTACTTC
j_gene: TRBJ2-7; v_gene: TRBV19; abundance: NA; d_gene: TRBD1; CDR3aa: CASSILAGGSADPYEQYF; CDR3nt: TGTGCCAGTAGTATATTGGCAGGGGGCTCAGCGGACCCCTACGAGCAGTACTTC
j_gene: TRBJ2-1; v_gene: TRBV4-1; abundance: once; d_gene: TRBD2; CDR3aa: CASSLTSGSYNEQFF; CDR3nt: TGCGCCAGCAGCCTTACTAGCGGCTCCTACAATGAGCAGTTCTTC
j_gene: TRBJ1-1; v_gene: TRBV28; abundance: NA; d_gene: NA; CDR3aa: CASSFVDPWMNTEAFF; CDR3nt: TGTGCCAGCAGTTTTGTAGACCCCTGGATGAACACTGAAGCTTTCTTT
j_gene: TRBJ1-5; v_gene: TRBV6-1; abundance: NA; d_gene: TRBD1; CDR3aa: CASSPGTDNQPQHF; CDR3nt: TGTGCCAGCAGTCCCGGGACAGACAATCAGCCCCAGCATTTT
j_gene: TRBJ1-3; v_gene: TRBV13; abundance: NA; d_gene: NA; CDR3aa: CASSFKWFEGHSGNTIYF; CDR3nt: TGTGCCAGCAGCTTTAAGTGGTTTGAAGGTCACTCTGGAAACACCATATATTTT
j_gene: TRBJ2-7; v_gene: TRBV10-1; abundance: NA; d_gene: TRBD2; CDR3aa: CASSPSGSSYEQYF; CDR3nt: TGCGCCAGCAGCCCTAGCGGGAGCTCCTACGAGCAGTACTTC
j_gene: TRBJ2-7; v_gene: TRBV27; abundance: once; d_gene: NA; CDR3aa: CASSFSPQRATYEQYF; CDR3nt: TGTGCCAGCAGTTTTAGTCCCCAGAGGGCAACGTACGAGCAGTACTTC
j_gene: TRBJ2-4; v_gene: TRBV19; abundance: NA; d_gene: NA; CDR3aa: CASSALPGLKNIQYF; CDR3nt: TGTGCCAGTAGCGCTCTTCCGGGACTGAAAAACATTCAGTACTTC
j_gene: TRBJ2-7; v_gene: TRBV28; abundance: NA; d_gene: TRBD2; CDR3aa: CASSTQSPTSGFSYEQYF; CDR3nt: TGTGCCAGCAGTACTCAGTCCCCGACTAGCGGTTTCTCCTACGAGCAGTACTTC
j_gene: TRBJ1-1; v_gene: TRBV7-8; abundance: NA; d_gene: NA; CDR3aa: CASSTSGVAFF; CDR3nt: TGTGCCAGCAGCACCTCGGGGGTAGCTTTCTTT
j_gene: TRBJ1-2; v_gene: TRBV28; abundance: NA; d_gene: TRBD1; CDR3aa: CASTTQGGGYTF; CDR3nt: TGTGCCAGCACCACACAGGGGGGTGGCTACACCTTC
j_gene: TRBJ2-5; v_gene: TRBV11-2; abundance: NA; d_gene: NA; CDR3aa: CASSLGLETQYF; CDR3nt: TGTGCCAGCAGCTTAGGATTGGAGACCCAGTACTTC
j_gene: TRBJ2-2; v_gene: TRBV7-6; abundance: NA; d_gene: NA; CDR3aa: CASSPWERNTGELFF; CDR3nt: TGTGCCAGCAGCCCATGGGAGCGGAACACCGGGGAGCTGTTTTTT
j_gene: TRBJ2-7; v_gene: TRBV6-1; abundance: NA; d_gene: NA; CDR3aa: CASSVPSFEQYF; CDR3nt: TGTGCCAGCAGTGTTCCGAGTTTCGAGCAGTACTTC
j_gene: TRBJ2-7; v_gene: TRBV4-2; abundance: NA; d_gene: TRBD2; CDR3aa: CASSLGLAGQTPYEQYF; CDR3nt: TGTGCCAGCAGCCTAGGACTAGCGGGGCAAACCCCCTACGAGCAGTACTTC
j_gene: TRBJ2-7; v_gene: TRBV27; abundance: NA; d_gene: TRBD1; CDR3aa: CASRRTGVIYEQYF; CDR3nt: TGTGCCAGCAGGCGGACAGGGGTTATCTACGAGCAGTACTTC
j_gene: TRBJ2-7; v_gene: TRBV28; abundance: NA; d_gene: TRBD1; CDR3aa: CASSSSAGTDNYEQYF; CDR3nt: TGTGCCAGCAGTTCATCGGCCGGGACAGACAACTACGAGCAGTACTTC
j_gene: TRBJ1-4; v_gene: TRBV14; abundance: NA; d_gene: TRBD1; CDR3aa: CASSHSGTGFEKLFF; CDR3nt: TGTGCCAGCAGCCACTCCGGGACAGGGTTTGAAAAACTGTTTTTT
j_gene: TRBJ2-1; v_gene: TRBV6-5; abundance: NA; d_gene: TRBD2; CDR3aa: CASSYRLAGGPFEQFF; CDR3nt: TGTGCCAGCAGTTACCGACTAGCGGGAGGTCCTTTTGAGCAGTTCTTC